Shown below are 12 T cell receptor beta chains from a single sample sequenced in a study of memory CD4+ T cells and cytomegalovirus serostatus. Clones were sequenced by immunoSEQ multiplex PCR, and TCRdb holds only the in-frame ones, with some missing. The table records tens of thousands of clones, roughly 78% of them present only once. The sort gate was single viable CD3+CD4+CD8-CD45RO+ cells for memory CD4+ T cells. The sequencing sample was made of memory CD4+ T cells from blood. All receptors derive from an adult in good health and CMV-seronegative.

The J gene is TRBJ2-7, the V gene TRBV2, with D possibly being TRBD1 or TRBD2 (5 bases each). CDR3 length: 16 residues. From germline, CDR1 is SNHLY and CDR2 FYNNEI. The V end lost 10 bases, the J end lost 1 base, and 23 bases lay between the germline ends. The CDR3 region has the DNA TGTGCCAAGGAGAAGCCTTACGGGACGGTATCCTACGAGCAGTACTTC. This codes for CAKEKPYGTVSYEQYF.

The genes are TRBV11-3 and TRBJ1-3; weak D call: TRBD1 (5 bases). Germline V lookup: CDR1 SGHNT, CDR2 YENEEA. V lost 5 bases and J 4 bases, leaving 15 bases between the germline ends. The CDR3 is made up of 15 amino acids. The DNA of the CDR3 is TGTGCCAGCAGCCCGGGGGTGCAGGGCGGAAACACCATATATTTT. It specifies CASSPGVQGGNTIYF.

The rearrangement joins TRBV7-8 to TRBJ1-5; 9 bases match TRBD1. The CDR3 sequence is 14 residues long. The trim removed 4 bases at V and 6 bases at J, leaving 4 bases unmatched. Germline CDR1 and CDR2: SGHVS and FQNEAQ. CDR3: CASSSGTGSQPQHF. The CDR3, as DNA: TGTGCCAGCAGCTCCGGGACAGGGTCTCAGCCCCAGCATTTT.

The chain joins TRBV19 to TRBJ1-1; unclear D gene. The CDR3 has 13 amino acids. Germline CDR1 and CDR2: LNHDA and SQIVND (reference sequence). The germline V and J ends were trimmed by 9 bases and 3 bases, with 14 bases remaining between them. The CDR3 region has the DNA TGTGCCAGCACAACAATTGGGGACACTGAAGCTTTCTTT. It encodes CASTTIGDTEAFF.

The genes are TRBV6-5 and TRBJ2-2, with D maybe TRBD2 (5 bases). V was clipped by 6 bases and J by 7 bases, with 15 bases between them. Looked up from germline, CDR1 is MNHEY and CDR2 is SVGAGI. CDR3 size: 14 residues. The CDR3 region is CASSQDSPRGELFF. The CDR3 nucleotides read TGTGCCAGCAGCCAGGACTCTCCGCGCGGGGAGCTGTTTTTT.

This clone was seen once. The DNA for the CDR3 is TGTGCCAGCAGTGCGGAGGGTATCAACGAGCAGTACTTC. It is translated as CASSAEGINEQYF. The rearrangement uses TRBV2 and TRBJ2-7; possible D gene TRBD2, 6 bases. Germline lookup yields CDR1 SNHLY and CDR2 FYNNEI. The CDR3 contains 13 residues. Deletions cut 4 bases from V and 5 bases from J, with 12 bases between.

The chain combines TRBV19 with TRBJ2-7; D is unresolved. CDR1 LNHDA and CDR2 SQIVND come from the germline V gene (reference sequence). Deletions cut 6 bases from V and 2 bases from J, with 8 bases between. The CDR3 totals 12 residues. The CDR3 is CASRGLTYEQYF. The CDR3 DNA follows: TGTGCCAGTAGAGGATTGACCTACGAGCAGTACTTC. Full variable domain (remainder filled in from reference TRBV19 and TRBJ2-7): DGGITQSPKYLFRKEGQNVTLSCEQNLNHDAMYWYRQDPGQGLRLIYYSQIVNDFQKGDIAEGYSVSREKKESFPLTVTSAQKNPTAFYLCASRGLTYEQYFGPGTRLTVT.

The chain uses TRBV11-2 and TRBJ2-7, with D possibly being TRBD1 (5 bases). Trimming pared 0 bases from V and 3 bases from J, leaving 15 bases between. This CDR3 region has 16 residues. Germline CDR1 and CDR2: SGHAT and FQNNGV. Written as DNA, the CDR3 is TGTGCCAGCAGCTTAGACCGCAGGGCCGTGATCTACGAGCAGTACTTC. This translates into CASSLDRRAVIYEQYF.

The chain uses TRBV5-1 and TRBJ1-2; possible D gene TRBD1, 6 bases. V was shortened by 0 bases and J by 7 bases, with 10 bases between the two germline ends. The germline V gene encodes CDR1 SGHRS and CDR2 YFSETQ. The CDR3 covers 13 residues. The CDR3 DNA reads TGCGCCAGCAGCTTGGTACAGGGTATTGGCTACACCTTC. Translated: CASSLVQGIGYTF.

This chain links TRBV15 with TRBJ1-5, with no clear D. Germline-derived CDR1 and CDR2 are LNHNV and YYDKDF (reference sequence). The CDR3 totals 12 residues. Trimming shortened V by 5 bases and J by 2 bases, and 4 bases separated the two germline ends. Here the CDR3 DNA reads TGTGCCACCAGCCAGGGCAATCAGCCCCAGCATTTT. Protein: CATSQGNQPQHF.

A single count supports this clone. This chain uses TRBV10-3 with TRBJ1-2, with a possible D match to TRBD1 (5 bases). The germline CDR1 and CDR2 sequences are ENHRY and SYGVKD. Trimming cost V 4 bases and J 7 bases, with 22 bases left between them. There are 16 residues in the CDR3. In nucleotides, the CDR3 is TGTGCCATCAGTGCTACGTCCGGGACGACTACCACTGGCTACACCTTC. Amino acids: CAISATSGTTTTGYTF.

The chain employs TRBV11-2 and TRBJ2-3; no clear D. The V and J ends lost 3 bases and 3 bases respectively, with 10 bases between them. CDR1 is SGHAT, CDR2 FQNNGV, per germline. This CDR3 region has 14 residues. The CDR3 reads CASSFLSRTDTQYF. The CDR3 nucleotides read TGTGCCAGCAGCTTTTTGTCACGAACAGATACGCAGTATTTT.